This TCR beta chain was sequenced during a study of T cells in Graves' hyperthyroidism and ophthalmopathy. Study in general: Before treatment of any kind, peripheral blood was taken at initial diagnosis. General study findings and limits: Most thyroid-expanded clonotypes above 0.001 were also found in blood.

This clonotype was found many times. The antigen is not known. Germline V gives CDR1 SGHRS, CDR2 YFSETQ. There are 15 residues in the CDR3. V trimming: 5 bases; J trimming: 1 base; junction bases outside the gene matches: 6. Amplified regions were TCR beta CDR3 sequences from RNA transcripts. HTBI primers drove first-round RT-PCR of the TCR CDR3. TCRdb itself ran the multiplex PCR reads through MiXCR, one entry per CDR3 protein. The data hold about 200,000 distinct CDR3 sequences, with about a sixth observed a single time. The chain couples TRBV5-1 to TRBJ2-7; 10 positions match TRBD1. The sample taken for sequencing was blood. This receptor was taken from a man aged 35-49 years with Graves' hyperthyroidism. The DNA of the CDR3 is TGCGCCAGCAGGACCGGGACAGGGGAGTCCTACGAGCAGTACTTC. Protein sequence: CASRTGTGESYEQYF.